This T cell receptor beta chain comes out of a study of molecular identifiers for immune sequencing clone quantification. Study background: With replicates, the RNA of 20,000 or 100,000 naive CD8 cells was split five ways and four were sequenced.

Germline loops: CDR1 LGHNA, CDR2 YSLEER. The CDR3 runs 16 residues. Trimming cost V 3 bases and J 2 bases, with 14 bases left between them. Findings of the study overall: Clones that exceeded 20 RNA copies held over 98% of effector molecules, yet under 1% in naive cells. Jurkat TCR RNA from one cell was spiked into approximately 930,000 naive cells, and it was reportedly detectable there.

It was with previously described methods and listed TCR primers that bulk TCR libraries were made. TCRdb passed the PCR reads through MiXCR, listing each CDR3 protein once. The sample shows about 640,000 distinct CDR3 sequences, 15% to 20% of them seen only once. With respect to this clonotype: Antigen specificity is unknown.

This receptor was taken from a human donor in good health. Some libraries in this study had Jurkat cell RNA spiked in. The material sequenced was naive CD8+ T cells from blood, with Jurkat cell RNA spiked in. The subset denotes: FACS-sorted CD8+CD4-CCR7+CD45RA+ naive T cells. The chain employs TRBV4-3 and TRBJ2-1; the D is unclear. The CDR3 loop reads CASSHLGEATYNEQFF. For the CDR3, the DNA is TGCGCCAGCAGCCACTTAGGCGAAGCGACCTACAATGAGCAGTTCTTC.